The entry below describes one TCR beta chain. The antigen is not known. The sample belongs to a study of beta chain features in type 1 diabetes. Study findings and constraints: TCRB CDR3 length was moderately but significantly reduced in all four CD4+ subsets of Type 1 diabetes patients. VDJ junctions from patients with type 1 diabetes contained fewer insertions and more deletions. Within the patient group, naive, central memory and Treg TCRB repertoires appeared more similar to each other than within healthy donors. Since sequencing was performed on cDNA, cells with high TCR expression could be over-represented.

There are 13 residues in the CDR3. Germline assignment: CDR1 ENHRY and CDR2 SYGVKD. V trimming: 5 bases; J trimming: 5 bases; junction bases outside the gene matches: 5. As every portion of the isolated RNA was reverse transcribed, the sequencing read expressed TCRB transcripts. Roughly 920,000 reads, on average, came from each of the stem cell-like memory T cell samples. The data were produced by immunoSEQ multiplex PCR, yet TCRdb's version contains in-frame clones alone and is incomplete. The data contain some 48,000 clones, roughly 47% of them seen just once; the ten biggest clones take up roughly 0.13%.

The sequencing input was stem cell memory CD4+ T cells from blood. The chain carries TRBV10-3 and TRBJ1-1; 7 bases align to TRBD1. The receptor's source is a man under 40 with type 1 diabetes. The CDR3 nucleotides are TGTGCCATCAGTAGGACAGGAGGAACTGAAGCTTTCTTT. Its translation: CAISRTGGTEAFF.